This TCR delta chain comes out of a study of γδ T cells in repeated Plasmodium falciparum infection. Study information: Donors were malaria-exposed Malian children or age- and gender-matched Australian children. Whole-study results and caveats: Waves of new clonotype selection appeared after repeated controlled infections in Vdelta2-negative, largely Vdelta1+, gammadelta T cells. Vgamma9/Vdelta2+ T cells showed a stable polyclonal repertoire with shared TCRgamma sequences.

Gammadelta T cells were flow-sorted from PBMC into Vgamma9/Vdelta2+ and Vdelta2-negative populations for bulk analysis. This CDR3 is 19 amino acids long. The ends lost 2 bases at V and 0 bases at J; junction bases unmatched: 14. Germline V gene sequence: CDR1 TSWWSYY, CDR2 QGS. This clone was seen repeatedly, ten times or more. Its antigen remains unknown. TCRdb re-identified clones in the multiplex PCR reads via CATT. The repertoire consists of some 51,000 delta-chain clones, with roughly 2% occurring once and the leading ten covering around 24%. The rearrangement links TRDV1 to TRDJ1; 8 positions agree with TRDD3. This receptor was obtained from a pool of human donors (malaria-infected and uninfected, not separated). Sequencing was done on a sample of gamma-delta T cells from blood. The CDR3 sequence is CALGENVGRDTAYTDKLIF. The DNA for the CDR3 is TGTGCTCTTGGGGAAAACGTAGGGAGGGATACGGCGTACACCGATAAACTCATCTTT.